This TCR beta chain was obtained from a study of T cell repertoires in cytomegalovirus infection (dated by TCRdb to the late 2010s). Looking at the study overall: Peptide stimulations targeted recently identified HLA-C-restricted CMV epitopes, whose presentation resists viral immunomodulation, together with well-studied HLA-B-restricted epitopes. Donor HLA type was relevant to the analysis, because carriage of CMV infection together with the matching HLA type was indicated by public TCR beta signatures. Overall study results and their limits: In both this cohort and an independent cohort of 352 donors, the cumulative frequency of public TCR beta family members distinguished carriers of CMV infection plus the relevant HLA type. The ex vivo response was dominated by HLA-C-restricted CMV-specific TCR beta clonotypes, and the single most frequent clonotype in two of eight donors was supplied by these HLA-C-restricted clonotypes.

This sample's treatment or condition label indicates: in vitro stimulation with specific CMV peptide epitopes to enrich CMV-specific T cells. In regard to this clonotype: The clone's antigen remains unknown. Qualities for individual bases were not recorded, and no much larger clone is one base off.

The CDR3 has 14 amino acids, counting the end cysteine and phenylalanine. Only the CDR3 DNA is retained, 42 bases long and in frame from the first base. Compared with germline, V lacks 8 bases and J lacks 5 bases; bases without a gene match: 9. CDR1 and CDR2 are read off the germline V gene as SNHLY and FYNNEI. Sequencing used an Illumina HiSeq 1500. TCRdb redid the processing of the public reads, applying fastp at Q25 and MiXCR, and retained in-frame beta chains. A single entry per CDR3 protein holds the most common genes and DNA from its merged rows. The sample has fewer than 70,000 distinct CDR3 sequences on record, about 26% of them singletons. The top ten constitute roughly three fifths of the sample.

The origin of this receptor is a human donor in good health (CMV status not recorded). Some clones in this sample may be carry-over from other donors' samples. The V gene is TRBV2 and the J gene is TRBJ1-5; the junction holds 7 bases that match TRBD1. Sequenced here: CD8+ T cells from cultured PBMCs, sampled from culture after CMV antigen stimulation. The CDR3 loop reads CASGAGTDYQPQHF. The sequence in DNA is TGTGCCAGCGGGGCCGGGACAGACTATCAGCCCCAGCATTTT.